This TCR beta chain was sequenced in a study of blood T cell repertoires in COVID-19. About the study: Researchers got acute and convalescent COVID-19 samples from the United States, Italy and Spain. T cells, B-cell-depleted T cells, or PBMCs supplied cDNA or gDNA.

The length of the CDR3 is 16 residues. V shed 5 bases and J 4 bases; nucleotides not matched to a gene: 7. Germline CDR1 reads SGHVS; CDR2 reads FNYEAQ. The repertoire was sequenced with immunoSEQ multiplex PCR; TCRdb's copy has only in-frame clones and lacks some. Among over 200,000 clones listed, 85% to 90% were seen once. The source material was peripheral blood. The receptor was isolated from a woman aged 55-69 years with acute or convalescent COVID-19. The chain has TRBV7-6 and TRBJ2-6; 8 positions match TRBD1. The CDR3 loop reads CASSPQTGAGANVLTF. The CDR3 region has the DNA TGTGCCAGCAGCCCCCAGACAGGGGCCGGGGCCAACGTCCTGACTTTC.